Listed here are 20 T cell receptor beta chains from one sample, sequenced in a study of T-cell reconstitution after alpha-beta-depleted transplantation in children. Library preparation (for TCRbeta) was performed with unique molecular identifiers. MiXCR, run by TCRdb on the PCR reads, gives a single entry per CDR3 protein. The sample holds 600,000 to 700,000 distinct CDR3 sequences, 15% to 20% seen once. Sequenced material: PBMCs from the stem cell graft donor, taken from the stem cell graft. Receptors were obtained from a human donor who donated a stem cell graft to a child with acute myeloid leukemia.

This clonotype appeared many times. This chain joins TRBV20-1 and TRBJ2-7; no reliable D call. V lost 3 bases and J 7 bases, leaving 10 bases between the germline ends. Germline values: CDR1 DFQATT, CDR2 SNEGSKA (reference sequence). This CDR3 region has 11 residues. CDR3 region: CSASSVGEQYV. CDR3 bases: TGCAGTGCTAGCTCTGTGGGGGAGCAGTACGTC.

There are many counts of this clonotype. The CDR3 loop reads CSAGRGSMNTEAFF. The CDR3 DNA is TGCAGTGCCGGGCGGGGGAGTATGAACACTGAAGCTTTCTTT. The chain links TRBV20-1 to TRBJ1-1, with a tentative D call TRBD1 (5 bases). Trimming cost V 6 bases and J 0 bases, with 14 bases left between them. There are 14 residues in the CDR3. Germline CDR1 and CDR2: DFQATT and SNEGSKA (reference sequence).

This clonotype was recorded at least ten times. The CDR3: CSARVQAAKNIQYF. The CDR3 DNA is TGCAGTGCTAGAGTGCAGGCGGCCAAAAACATTCAGTACTTC. The rearrangement links TRBV20-1 to TRBJ2-4, with D unresolved. The CDR3 extends over 14 amino acids. V lost 1 base, J lost 1 base, and 8 bases lay in between. From germline, CDR1 is DFQATT and CDR2 SNEGSKA (reference sequence).

The rearrangement uses TRBV7-9 and TRBJ2-5; 7 nucleotides line up with TRBD1. There are 15 residues in the CDR3. Trimming removed 2 bases from V and 5 bases from J; junction bases left unmatched: 8. Germline CDR1 reads SEHNR; CDR2 reads FQNEAQ (reference sequence). CDR3 in amino acids: CASSLIRTGSETQYF. The CDR3 coding sequence is TGTGCCAGCAGCTTAATTAGGACAGGATCGGAGACCCAGTACTTC.

This clonotype appeared many times. The chain couples TRBV15 to TRBJ2-7; possible D gene TRBD2, 5 bases. Trimming removed 2 bases at V and 6 bases at J, with 17 bases between. The CDR3 sequence is 15 residues long. From germline, CDR1 is LNHNV and CDR2 YYDKDF (reference sequence). In DNA form, the CDR3 reads TGTGCCACCAGCAGACGGTTGGACTGGTCCGCCGAGCAGTACTTC. This codes for CATSRRLDWSAEQYF.

The sample holds many counts of this clonotype. This sequence joins TRBV20-1 and TRBJ2-1; 8 bases agree with TRBD1. This CDR3 contains 15 residues. J lost 7 bases, V lost 5 bases, and 13 bases had no gene match. Germline CDR1 is DFQATT and CDR2 is SNEGSKA (reference sequence). Here the CDR3 reads CSAERTGKSGNEQFF. The CDR3 region has the DNA TGCAGTGCTGAAAGGACAGGGAAATCGGGAAATGAGCAGTTCTTC.

V gene TRBV6-5 combines with J gene TRBJ2-5, with D tentatively TRBD2 (6 bases). CDR1 is MNHEY, CDR2 SVGAGI, per germline. V was trimmed by 4 bases and J by 7 bases, leaving 19 bases between them. This CDR3 region has 15 residues. In nucleotides, the CDR3 is TGTGCCAGCAGTTCGCGGGACGGCGCCTCGGTGACCCAGTACTTC. As protein: CASSSRDGASVTQYF.

This clonotype was seen at least ten times. This chain links TRBV29-1 with TRBJ2-1; possibly TRBD1 or TRBD2 for D (6 bases each). CDR3 length equals 13 residues. Germline CDR1 SQVTM, CDR2 ANQGSEA. V lost 1 base and J lost 7, with 11 bases in between. The DNA for the CDR3 is TGCAGCGTTGAAGGGGGGGCGAAGAATGAGCAGTTCTTC. Encoded protein: CSVEGGAKNEQFF.

This clonotype was counted ten times or more. The gene calls are TRBV5-5 and TRBJ2-5; D ambiguous. This CDR3 has 14 residues. Germline CDR1 SGHKS, CDR2 YYEKEE (reference sequence). V was clipped by 0 bases and J by 0 bases, with 6 bases between them. Here the CDR3 DNA reads TGTGCCAGCAGCTTGGGGCAGAACCAAGAGACCCAGTACTTC. Protein sequence: CASSLGQNQETQYF.

This clonotype appeared once. V gene TRBV4-1 combines with J gene TRBJ1-5, with 7 bases aligning to TRBD1. V lost 2 bases, J lost 5 bases, and 9 bases stayed unmatched. This CDR3 contains 16 residues. Germline CDR1 and CDR2: MGHRA and YSYEKL. This chain's CDR3 is CASSQHGDREHQPQHF. CDR3 DNA: TGCGCCAGCAGCCAACACGGAGACAGGGAGCATCAGCCCCAGCATTTT.

This chain joins TRBV29-1 and TRBJ1-1, with a tentative D call TRBD1 (5 bases). Germline V gene sequence: CDR1 SQVTM, CDR2 ANQGSEA. Trimming shortened V by 0 bases and J by 0 bases, and 11 bases separated the two germline ends. This CDR3 spans 15 amino acids. In DNA form, the CDR3 reads TGCAGCGTTGAAGATCCCGACAGTCTGAACACTGAAGCTTTCTTT. Protein: CSVEDPDSLNTEAFF.

There are a few counts of this clonotype. The chain joins TRBV15 to TRBJ1-1; TRBD1 is a possible D gene (5 bases). CDR1 and CDR2 (germline): LNHNV, YYDKDF (reference sequence). The CDR3 is 15 amino acids. V shed 5 bases and J shed 5 bases, with 18 bases lying between them. The DNA for the CDR3 is TGTGCCACCAGCCCAAGGGGAACAGGAGGGACTGAAGCTTTCTTT. It encodes CATSPRGTGGTEAFF.

The V and J genes are TRBV6-2 or TRBV6-3 and TRBJ2-1; TRBD1 is a possible D gene (5 bases). The CDR3 is 15 amino acids. V was shortened by 0 bases and J by 3 bases, with 9 bases between the two germline ends. Germline CDR1 is MNHEY and CDR2 is SVGEGT. The CDR3 DNA sequence: TGTGCCAGCAGTTACTCCGCAACAGGCTACAATGAGCAGTTCTTC. As protein: CASSYSATGYNEQFF.

This clonotype was detected ten times or more. The chain couples TRBV5-1 to TRBJ2-7; D is unresolved. Germline CDR1 SGHRS, CDR2 YFSETQ. CDR3 size: 14 residues. Trimming took 2 bases from V and 2 from J, leaving 11 bases between them. The CDR3 here is CASSFSSGAYEQYV. As DNA, the CDR3 is TGCGCCAGCAGCTTTTCTAGTGGGGCCTACGAGCAGTACGTC.

This clonotype was seen repeatedly, ten times or more. V usage is TRBV7-2 and J usage is TRBJ2-7; no clear D. Per the germline V gene, CDR1 is SGHTA and CDR2 is FQGNSA. The V end was cut by 0 bases, the J end by 1 base, with 7 bases between. CDR3 length: 14 amino acids. CDR3 coding DNA: TGTGCCAGCAGCTTAGCCTATCCATCCTACGAGCAGTACTTC. As protein: CASSLAYPSYEQYF.

As to this clonotype: A much more abundant neighbour one base away suggests this may be a read error. The V and J genes are TRBV7-2 and TRBJ1-1, with a weak D call TRBD1 (6 bases). The V gene's germline CDR1 is SGHTA and CDR2 FQGNSA. There are 14 residues in the CDR3. DNA of the CDR3: TGTGCCAGCAGCCGGGACATACAAAACACTGAAGCTATCTTT. This gives the protein CASSRDIQNTEAIF. The full variable domain, its missing parts supplied by reference TRBV7-2 and TRBJ1-1, is GAGVSQSPSNKVTEKGKDVELRCDPISGHTALYWYRQSLGQGLEFLIYFQGNSAPDKSGLPSDRFSAERTGGSVSTLTIQRTQQEDSAVYLCASSRDIQNTEAIFGQGTRLTVV.

CDR3 region: CASSSTQGTEAFF. DNA of the CDR3: TGTGCCAGCAGCTCAACGCAGGGGACTGAAGCTTTCTTT. The chain carries TRBV7-2 and TRBJ1-1; tentative D call: TRBD1 (6 bases). Germline CDR1 reads SGHTA; CDR2 reads FQGNSA. V was clipped by 4 bases and J by 5 bases, with 11 bases between them. CDR3 length: 13 residues.

In this sample, this clonotype turned up many times. The V gene is TRBV20-1, the J gene TRBJ1-2; D unresolved. Germline values: CDR1 DFQATT, CDR2 SNEGSKA (reference sequence). Trimming cost V 0 bases and J 1 base, with 6 bases left between them. This CDR3 has 13 amino acids. The CDR3 loop is CSAREADNYGYTF. The CDR3 DNA reads TGCAGTGCTAGAGAGGCAGATAACTATGGCTACACCTTC.

In its sample, this clonotype was seen many times. V gene TRBV19 combines with J gene TRBJ1-1; TRBD1 aligns across 12 bases. Looked up from germline, CDR1 is LNHDA and CDR2 is SQIVND (reference sequence). Unmatched junction bases numbered 7, after V lost 4 bases and J lost 4 bases. The CDR3 consists of 16 residues. In nucleotides, the CDR3 is TGTGCCAGTAGTACCGGGACAGGGGGCGCGCTCACTGAAGCTTTCTTT. Residues: CASSTGTGGALTEAFF. Full variable domain (missing parts from reference TRBV19 and TRBJ1-1): DGGITQSPKYLFRKEGQNVTLSCEQNLNHDAMYWYRQDPGQGLRLIYYSQIVNDFQKGDIAEGYSVSREKKESFPLTVTSAQKNPTAFYLCASSTGTGGALTEAFFGQGTRLTVV.

This clonotype was seen at least ten times. The chain couples TRBV12-3 or TRBV12-4 to TRBJ2-5; 7 positions agree with TRBD1. There are 14 residues in the CDR3. Trimming at V came to 5 bases and at J to 2 bases, leaving 5 bases not matched to a gene. The CDR3 loop is CASSIRDSQETQYF. The CDR3 DNA reads as TGTGCCAGCAGTATCCGGGACAGTCAAGAGACCCAGTACTTC.